This T cell receptor beta chain was documented in a study of blood T cell repertoires in COVID-19. Method: immunoSEQ multiplex PCR; TCRdb's copy keeps in-frame clones and lacks some. Here the sample spans 80,000 to 130,000 clones, approximately 92% being singletons. The CDR3 totals 17 residues. Per the germline V gene, CDR1 is LNHDA and CDR2 is SQIVND (reference sequence). The J segment lost 2 bases and the V segment lost 3 bases, leaving 3 bases of the junction unmatched. The chain recombines TRBV19 with TRBJ2-6, with 11 bases that match TRBD1. Sequencing was done on a sample of peripheral blood. This sequence was found in a man in his 70s with acute or convalescent COVID-19. The chain's CDR3 is CASSIGQGAAGANVLTF. For the CDR3, the DNA is TGTGCCAGTAGTATTGGACAGGGGGCGGCTGGGGCCAACGTCCTGACTTTC.